This TCR beta chain derives from a study of response to subunit inactivated influenza vaccine. Findings and limits, study-wide: Each seasonal influenza vaccination recruits few new T cells, the authors suggested.

The J segment lost 2 bases and the V segment lost 4 bases, leaving 3 bases of the junction unmatched. The germline V gene encodes CDR1 LGHDT and CDR2 YNNKEL (reference sequence). This CDR3 spans 15 amino acids. With regard to this clonotype: Its matching antigen is unknown.

Each CDR3 protein gets one entry after TCRdb re-called the RT-PCR reads with MiXCR. The table includes approximately 500,000 distinct CDR3 sequences, 11% to 15% detected once. The sample was PBMCs from blood, taken about 13 days after vaccination. The gene calls are TRBV3-1 and TRBJ2-5; 11 bases fit TRBD1. This receptor was taken from a man aged 45 to 65 who received an inactivated influenza vaccine. Written as DNA, the CDR3 is TGTGCCAGCAGCCGATGGGACAGGGGGCAAGAGACCCAGTACTTC. Residues: CASSRWDRGQETQYF.